Listed below are T cell receptor beta chains from one sample, sequenced in a study of blood T cell repertoires in COVID-19. Data came from immunoSEQ multiplex PCR; TCRdb stores just in-frame clones and leaves some out. Among about 73,000 clones, 77% were seen once, and the ten largest hold 2% to 2.5%. Sequencing was done on a sample of peripheral blood. These TCRs come from a man between 70 and 80 years old with COVID-19, enrolled during active disease. Both conserved end residues are part of each CDR3. Fields, in order: D gene, clone size, V gene, J gene, CDR3 protein, CDR3 DNA. D genes are given only for firm matches. Clone size appears in some rows only: once, few, many, or a class for an expanded clone.

>NA|NA|TRBV7-9|TRBJ2-5
CASSFRQHQETQYF
TGTGCCAGCAGCTTTCGACAGCACCAAGAGACCCAGTACTTC
>NA|NA|TRBV9|TRBJ1-1
CASSVGEGVSTEAFF
TGTGCCAGCAGCGTAGGGGAGGGGGTCAGCACTGAAGCTTTCTTT
>NA|NA|TRBV10-3|TRBJ2-7
CAISESRQGRDYEQYF
TGTGCCATCAGTGAGTCGAGGCAGGGGAGGGACTACGAGCAGTACTTC
>NA|NA|TRBV15|TRBJ2-7
CATSRGLGPGRGKTYEQYF
TGTGCCACCAGCAGAGGATTGGGGCCCGGACGCGGTAAGACCTACGAGCAGTACTTC
>TRBD2|NA|TRBV28|TRBJ2-2
CASGVAGGTGELFF
TGTGCCAGCGGGGTAGCGGGAGGAACCGGGGAGCTGTTTTTT
>TRBD1|few|TRBV5-1|TRBJ1-2
CASSVAGQDGYTF
TGCGCCAGCAGTGTTGCCGGACAGGATGGCTACACCTTC
>TRBD1|NA|TRBV4-3|TRBJ1-6
CASSLGQRHSPLHF
TGCGCCAGCAGCCTGGGACAGCGCCATTCACCCCTCCACTTT
>NA|NA|TRBV5-8|TRBJ1-2
CASSLALLTNYGYTF
TGTGCCAGCAGCCTAGCACTTTTAACTAACTATGGCTACACCTTC
>TRBD1|NA|TRBV28|TRBJ2-3
CASSLPGQINTDTQYF
TGTGCCAGCAGTTTACCGGGACAGATAAACACAGATACGCAGTATTTT
>NA|NA|TRBV21-1|TRBJ1-2
CASSQGDSSYGYTF
TGTGCCAGCAGCCAAGGGGACAGCAGCTATGGCTACACCTTC
>TRBD1|NA|TRBV10-3|TRBJ1-2
CAIKLRQGYGYTF
TGTGCCATCAAATTACGACAGGGCTATGGCTACACCTTC
>NA|once|TRBV4-2|TRBJ1-5
CASSQDHSNQPQHF
TGTGCCAGCAGCCAAGACCATAGCAATCAGCCCCAGCATTTT
>TRBD1|few|TRBV5-6|TRBJ2-7
CASSWDRVTHEQYF
TGTGCCAGCAGCTGGGACAGGGTCACCCACGAGCAGTACTTC
>TRBD2|once|TRBV5-6|TRBJ2-7
CASRVAGGRNEQYF
TGTGCCAGCAGAGTAGCGGGAGGCCGTAACGAGCAGTACTTC
>NA|once|TRBV7-9|TRBJ2-7
CASGRNSYEQYF
TGTGCCAGCGGCAGAAACTCCTACGAGCAGTACTTC
>TRBD2|few|TRBV28|TRBJ2-1
CASSLATSGRGVEQFF
TGTGCCAGCAGTTTAGCGACTAGCGGGAGGGGGGTTGAGCAGTTCTTC
>TRBD1|NA|TRBV9|TRBJ1-6
CASSVGADRVGSPLHF
TGTGCCAGCAGCGTAGGGGCCGACAGGGTAGGGTCACCCCTCCACTTT
>NA|once|TRBV9|TRBJ2-1
CASSVSGSYNEQFF
TGTGCCAGCAGCGTATCAGGGTCCTACAATGAGCAGTTCTTC
>NA|NA|TRBV24-1|TRBJ2-1
CATSDLGGTRGYNEQFF
TGTGCCACCAGTGATCTGGGGGGGACAAGGGGTTACAATGAGCAGTTCTTC
>NA|NA|TRBV7-6|TRBJ1-5
CASSSGFDGQPQHF
TGTGCCAGCAGCTCCGGTTTTGATGGTCAGCCCCAGCATTTT
>NA|few|TRBV5-8|TRBJ1-1
CASSLAPPPEAFF
TGTGCCAGCAGCTTGGCCCCTCCCCCTGAAGCTTTCTTT
>NA|NA|TRBV10-1|TRBJ1-4
CASSELVRVGRLFF
TGCGCCAGCAGTGAGTTGGTCAGGGTTGGGCGACTGTTTTTT
>TRBD1|NA|TRBV18|TRBJ2-7
CASSRFTGDSYEQYF
TGTGCCAGCTCCAGATTCACAGGGGACAGCTACGAGCAGTACTTC